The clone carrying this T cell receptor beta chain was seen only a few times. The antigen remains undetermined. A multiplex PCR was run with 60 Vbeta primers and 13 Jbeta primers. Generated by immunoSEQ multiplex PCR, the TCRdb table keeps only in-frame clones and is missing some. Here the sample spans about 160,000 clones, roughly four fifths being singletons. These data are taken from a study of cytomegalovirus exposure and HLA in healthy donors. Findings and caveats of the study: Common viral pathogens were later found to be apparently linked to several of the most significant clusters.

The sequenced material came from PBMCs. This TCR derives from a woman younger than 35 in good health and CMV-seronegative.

Here the CDR3 reads CASSLFPFQNYGYTF. CDR3 sequence (DNA): TGTGCCAGCAGCTTGTTTCCATTTCAGAACTATGGCTACACCTTC. The chain uses TRBV5-4 and TRBJ1-2; D is unclear. CDR1 and CDR2 from the germline V gene are SGHNT and YYREEE (reference sequence). The CDR3 has 15 amino acids. V gave up 1 base and J gave up 2 bases, with 12 bases separating them.